This T cell receptor (beta chain) emerged from a study of PD-1 blockade in classical Hodgkin lymphoma. Points from the study as a whole: Unlike CD8+ TCR diversity, which did not rise significantly by C4D1, CD4+ TCR diversity did. Reports indicated that newly diagnosed patients had lower baseline TCR diversity than healthy donors did. Complete responders showed a baseline diversity that resembled the diversity of newly diagnosed patients.

Every single patient, without exception, relapsed after autologous stem cell transplantation, and brentuximab vedotin exposure varied. The CDR3 is 14 amino acids. The germline V gene has CDR1 MNHEY and CDR2 SMNVEV (reference sequence). Trimming shortened V by 3 bases and J by 10 bases, and 15 bases separated the two germline ends. Remarks on this clone: No antigen is known for it.

Repertoires were generated with immunoSEQ multiplex PCR, while TCRdb's copy carries only in-frame clones and drops some. The sample has some 22,000 clones; 70% to 80% are singletons. The sample in question was peripheral blood mononuclear cells (PBMCs), obtained at baseline. V usage is TRBV27 and J usage is TRBJ1-4; D not resolved. This TCR was recovered from a human donor with classical Hodgkin lymphoma. The CDR3 DNA reads as TGTGCCAGCAGTTTGAGGATGGAGCGCGGAAAACTGTTTTTT. As protein: CASSLRMERGKLFF.